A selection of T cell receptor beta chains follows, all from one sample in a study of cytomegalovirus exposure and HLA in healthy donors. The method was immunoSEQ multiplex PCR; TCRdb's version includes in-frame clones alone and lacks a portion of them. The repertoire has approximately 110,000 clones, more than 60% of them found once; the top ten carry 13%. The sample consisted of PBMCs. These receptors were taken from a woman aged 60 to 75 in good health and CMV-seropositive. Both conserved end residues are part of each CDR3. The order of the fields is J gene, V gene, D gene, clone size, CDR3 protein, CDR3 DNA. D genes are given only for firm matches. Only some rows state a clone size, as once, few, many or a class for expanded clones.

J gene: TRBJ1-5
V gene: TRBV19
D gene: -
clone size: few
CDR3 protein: CASSNAGVYNQPQHF
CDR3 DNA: TGTGCCAGTAGTAACGCAGGGGTTTACAATCAGCCCCAGCATTTT

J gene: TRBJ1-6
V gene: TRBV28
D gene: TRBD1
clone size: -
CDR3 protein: CASTPLTGGENNSPLHF
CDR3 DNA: TGTGCCAGCACCCCTCTAACAGGGGGCGAGAATAATTCACCCCTCCACTTT

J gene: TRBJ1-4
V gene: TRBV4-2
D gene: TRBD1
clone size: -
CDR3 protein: CASSQETGGGEKLFF
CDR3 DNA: TGTGCCAGCAGCCAGGAGACAGGGGGTGGTGAAAAACTGTTTTTT

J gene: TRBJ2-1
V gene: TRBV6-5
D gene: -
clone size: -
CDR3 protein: CASSYGGDGRGYEQFF
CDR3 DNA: TGTGCCAGCAGTTACGGTGGGGACGGGAGAGGGTATGAGCAGTTCTTC

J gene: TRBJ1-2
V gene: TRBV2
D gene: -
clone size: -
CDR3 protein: CASSKGHLEYGYTF
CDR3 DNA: TGTGCCAGCAGTAAGGGACATTTAGAATATGGCTACACCTTC

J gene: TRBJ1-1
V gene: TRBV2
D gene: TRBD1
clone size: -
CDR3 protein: CASRQTGGYTEAFF
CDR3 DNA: TGTGCCAGCAGACAGACAGGGGGCTACACTGAAGCTTTCTTT

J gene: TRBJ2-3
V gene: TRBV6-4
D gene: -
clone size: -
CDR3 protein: CASSDSRSTDTQYF
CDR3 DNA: TGTGCCAGCAGTGACTCACGGTCCACAGATACGCAGTATTTT

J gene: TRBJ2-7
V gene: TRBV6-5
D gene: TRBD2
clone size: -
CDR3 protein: CASTAGGFYEQYF
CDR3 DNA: TGTGCCAGCACCGCGGGAGGGTTCTACGAGCAGTACTTC

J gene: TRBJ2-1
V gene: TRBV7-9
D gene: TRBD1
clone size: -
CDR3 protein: CASSSSQGAEQFF
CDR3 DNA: TGTGCCAGCAGCTCCTCACAGGGGGCTGAGCAGTTCTTC

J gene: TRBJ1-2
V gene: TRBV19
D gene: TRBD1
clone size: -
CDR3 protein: CASSTGQVRGYTF
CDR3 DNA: TGTGCCAGTAGCACGGGACAGGTGAGAGGCTACACCTTC

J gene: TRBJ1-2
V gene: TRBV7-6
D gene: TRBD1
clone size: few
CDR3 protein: CASSLGGQENYGYTF
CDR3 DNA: TGTGCCAGCAGCTTAGGGGGACAGGAGAACTATGGCTACACCTTC

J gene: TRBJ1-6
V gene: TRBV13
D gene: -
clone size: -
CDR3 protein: CASSPRGLNSPLHF
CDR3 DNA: TGTGCCAGCAGCCCGCGGGGGTTAAATTCACCCCTCCACTTT

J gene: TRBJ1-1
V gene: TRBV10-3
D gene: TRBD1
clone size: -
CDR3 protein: CAISPGQGIRGTEAFF
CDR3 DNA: TGTGCCATCAGCCCAGGACAGGGGATAAGGGGGACTGAAGCTTTCTTT

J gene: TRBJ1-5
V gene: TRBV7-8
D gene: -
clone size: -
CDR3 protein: CASTWGTSDSNQPQHF
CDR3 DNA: TGTGCCAGCACCTGGGGGACATCCGATAGCAATCAGCCCCAGCATTTT

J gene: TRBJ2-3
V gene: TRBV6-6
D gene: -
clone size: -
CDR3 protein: CASSPIITPTDTQYF
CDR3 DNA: TGTGCCAGCAGCCCCATCATCACTCCCACAGATACGCAGTATTTT

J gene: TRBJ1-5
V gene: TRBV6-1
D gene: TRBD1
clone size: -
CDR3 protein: CASSGQGEQPQHF
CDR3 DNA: TGTGCCAGCAGTGGACAGGGGGAACAGCCCCAGCATTTT

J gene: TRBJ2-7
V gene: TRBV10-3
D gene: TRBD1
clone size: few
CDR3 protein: CAISESGTGSEQYF
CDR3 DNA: TGTGCCATCAGTGAGTCGGGGACAGGGTCCGAGCAGTACTTC

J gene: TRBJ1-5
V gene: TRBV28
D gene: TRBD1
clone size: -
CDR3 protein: CASRGTGEQPQHF
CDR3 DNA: TGTGCCAGCAGGGGGACAGGGGAACAGCCCCAGCATTTT

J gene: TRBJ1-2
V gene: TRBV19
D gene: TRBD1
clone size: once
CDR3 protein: CASRDAGTGGFYGYTF
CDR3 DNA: TGTGCCAGTAGGGACGCCGGGACAGGGGGCTTCTATGGCTACACCTTC

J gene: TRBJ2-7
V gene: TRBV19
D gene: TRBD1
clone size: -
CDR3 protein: CATDRPEYF
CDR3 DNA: TGTGCCACGGACAGGCCGGAGTACTTC

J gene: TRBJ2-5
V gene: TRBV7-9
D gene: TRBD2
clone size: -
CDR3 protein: CASSRGSGGPEETQYF
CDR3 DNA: TGTGCCAGCAGCCGCGGGAGCGGGGGACCCGAGGAGACCCAGTACTTC

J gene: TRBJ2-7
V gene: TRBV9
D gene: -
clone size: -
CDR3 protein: CASSVGPSYEQYF
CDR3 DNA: TGTGCCAGCAGCGTAGGTCCTTCCTACGAGCAGTACTTC

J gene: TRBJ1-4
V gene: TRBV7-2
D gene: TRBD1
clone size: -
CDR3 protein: CASSSGQGGEKLFF
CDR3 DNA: TGTGCCAGCAGCTCAGGACAGGGCGGAGAAAAACTGTTTTTT

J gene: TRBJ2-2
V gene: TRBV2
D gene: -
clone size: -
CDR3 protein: CASSFRPGGIGELFF
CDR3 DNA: TGTGCCAGCAGTTTCCGACCAGGGGGGATCGGGGAGCTGTTTTTT

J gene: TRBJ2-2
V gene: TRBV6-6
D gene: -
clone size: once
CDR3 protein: CASSPTSLNTGELFF
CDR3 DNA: TGTGCCAGCAGCCCTACTAGCTTGAACACCGGGGAGCTGTTTTTT

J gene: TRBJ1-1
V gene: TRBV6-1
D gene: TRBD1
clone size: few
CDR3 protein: CASSWGTDTEAFF
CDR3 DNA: TGTGCCAGCAGTTGGGGGACAGACACTGAAGCTTTCTTT

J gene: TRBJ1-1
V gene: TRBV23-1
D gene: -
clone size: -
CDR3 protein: CASSPRGSEGPNTEAFF
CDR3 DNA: TGCGCCAGCAGTCCCCGAGGGTCTGAGGGCCCGAACACTGAAGCTTTCTTT

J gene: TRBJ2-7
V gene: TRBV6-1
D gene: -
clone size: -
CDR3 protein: CASRDTAYEQYF
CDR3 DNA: TGTGCCAGCCGGGACACAGCCTACGAGCAGTACTTC

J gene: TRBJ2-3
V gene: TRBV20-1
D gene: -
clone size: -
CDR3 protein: CSAGSQDTQYF
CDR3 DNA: TGCAGTGCAGGGAGTCAAGATACGCAGTATTTT

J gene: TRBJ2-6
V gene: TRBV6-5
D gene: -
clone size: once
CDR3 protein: CASSYRGSGANVLTF
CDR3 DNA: TGTGCCAGCAGTTACAGGGGGTCTGGGGCCAACGTCCTGACTTTC

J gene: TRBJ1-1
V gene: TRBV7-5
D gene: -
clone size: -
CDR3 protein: CVRSPQGTLRTRLMNTEAFF
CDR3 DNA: TGTGTCAGAAGCCCACAGGGGACCTTACGCACCCGACTTATGAACACTGAAGCTTTCTTT

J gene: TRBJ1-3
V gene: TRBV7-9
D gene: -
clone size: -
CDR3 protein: CASSIQGSGNTIYF
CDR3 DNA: TGTGCCAGCAGCATACAGGGTTCTGGAAACACCATATATTTT

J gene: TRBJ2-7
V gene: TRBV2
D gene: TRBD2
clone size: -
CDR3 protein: CASSLAGVSEEQYF
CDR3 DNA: TGTGCCAGCAGTCTAGCGGGAGTTTCGGAGGAGCAGTACTTC

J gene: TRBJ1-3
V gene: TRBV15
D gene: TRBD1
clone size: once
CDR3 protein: CATSRLTGGGEGSGNTIYF
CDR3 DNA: TGTGCCACCAGCAGACTAACAGGGGGCGGTGAGGGCTCTGGAAACACCATATATTTT

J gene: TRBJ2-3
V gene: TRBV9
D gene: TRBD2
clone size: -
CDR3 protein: CASSVASSSGGRWDTQYF
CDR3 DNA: TGTGCCAGCAGCGTAGCATCCTCCAGCGGGGGCCGATGGGATACGCAGTATTTT

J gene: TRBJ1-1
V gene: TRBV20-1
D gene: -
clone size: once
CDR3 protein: CSAPGYTEAFF
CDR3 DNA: TGCAGTGCGCCGGGGTACACTGAAGCTTTCTTT

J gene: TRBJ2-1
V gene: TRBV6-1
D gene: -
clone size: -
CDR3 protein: CASRISSYNEQFF
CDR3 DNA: TGTGCCAGCAGAATTAGCTCCTACAATGAGCAGTTCTTC

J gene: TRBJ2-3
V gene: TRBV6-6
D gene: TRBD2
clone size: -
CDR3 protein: CASTKLAEGSTDTQYF
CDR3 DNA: TGTGCCAGCACCAAACTAGCGGAGGGATCCACAGATACGCAGTATTTT

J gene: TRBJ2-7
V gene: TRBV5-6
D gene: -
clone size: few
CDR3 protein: CASSRLQGSVHEQYF
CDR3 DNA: TGTGCCAGCAGCAGACTACAGGGCTCCGTGCACGAGCAGTACTTC